What follows is one T cell receptor (beta chain) and its context. Its antigen remains undetermined. No per-base quality is available; no much larger clone lies one base away. To prepare the library, the immunoSEQ multiplex PCR assay was applied. The multiplex PCR relied on a mix of 60 forward primers for TCR Vbeta segments and 13 reverse primers for TCR Jbeta segments. The CDR3 region of rearranged TCR beta genes was amplified from genomic DNA with a multiplex PCR assay. On the Illumina HiSeq System, the amplified TCR beta libraries were sequenced as 87-base-pair reads. In the paper's pipeline: A later analysis tallied around 80 million unique TCR beta chains across the 550 to 850 repertoires, and approximately 12 million of those chains were shared by two or more donors. Raw reads were error-corrected and collapsed into unique sequences with a nearest-neighbor algorithm that merged closely related sequences to remove PCR and sequencing errors. CDR3 sequences were aligned to IMGT reference sequences to assign V, D and J gene segments. For a sequence to be retained, a match of at least six nucleotides was required to both a V gene segment and a J gene segment. A rearrangement counted as productive if the CDR3 had no stop codons and remained in frame with V and J, and every other rearrangement counted as non-productive. CDR3 was defined by IMGT convention, running from the second conserved V-encoded cysteine to the conserved J-encoded phenylalanine. In an earlier analysis of around 570 of the donors, sequences lacking an unambiguous match to a single V gene segment were excluded. In an earlier analysis of 450 to 700 of the donors, V segments were called functional above 56.7% productive rearrangements and were called segregating when the between-donor standard deviation exceeded 5%. To diagnose cytomegalovirus status from the catalog of TCR beta chain sequences, a statistical classification framework was built. In a later analysis, TCR nucleotide sequences were compared against IMGT/GENE-DB human TR gene sequences so that V and J genes could be assigned. A later analysis assigned CDR3 sequences and most-parsimonious VDJ recombination scenarios with the TCRdist pipeline. In a later analysis, every TCR beta chain was defined by the combination of its CDR3 amino acid sequence and its V-gene family, and reads without a unique V-gene family were dropped. In a later analysis, 450 to 600 highly shared, low-generation-probability nucleotide sequences were removed to address suspected cross-contamination and a sequencing artifact. For each public chain, a later analysis derived a clonal expansion index from normalized ranks of inferred template counts within each repertoire. Generation probabilities in a later analysis came from a VDJ recombination model fitted to out-of-frame rearrangements, and those results were checked against IGoR. A later analysis scored TCR-TCR, TCR-HLA and TCR-CMV co-occurrence with hypergeometric tests, applying a repertoire-size bias correction to TCR pairs. To estimate false discovery rates, a later analysis permuted the HLA or CMV assignments 20 times. In a later analysis, co-occurring TCRs were grouped using DBSCAN, and TCRdist sequence similarity was added for clustering within HLA-allele-positive subsets. Repertoires with fewer than 30,000 or more than 120,000 public chains, plus five repertoires with anomalous nucleotide sharing, were excluded from co-occurrence clustering. TCRdb carries this immuneACCESS record with in-frame sequences only. Its versions omit some clonotypes, under half of them owing to an unresolved V gene in the studies checked, with the rest unexplained. V, J and clone size are those of that table, while D and trimming were read from the DNA. Within this sample are 100,000 to 150,000 clones, with approximately 78% of them counted one time only. The ten top clones hold 8.1% of the sample.

The sample belongs to a study of cytomegalovirus exposure and HLA in healthy donors (dated by TCRdb to the late 2010s). About the investigation overall: An earlier analysis of about 530 of the donors reported approximately 300 Gb of sequence data and 95 million to 140 million unique TCR beta sequences obtained from approximately 180 million T cells. In a later genetic analysis, genome-wide SNP genotypes for about three fifths of the roughly 670 donors were used, and that subset was treated as a discovery cohort. The aim of the study was to test whether cataloging public T cell receptors could identify signatures of past pathogen exposure. Donor age, sex, ethnicity and CMV serostatus were compiled together with the repertoire data. Every repertoire in the discovery cohort had been generated on one and the same sequencing platform. The number of donors typed differed by locus, with about 629-640 for A, B, C, DRB1 and DQB1, more than 500 for DQA1, nearly 610 for DPA1, and roughly 450 for DPB1. The study profiled the T cell repertoires of around 700 subjects by immunosequencing and related them to cytomegalovirus serostatus. The later analysis used no new phenotypic data to find candidate immune exposures, relying instead on TCR beta sequences and their occurrence across donors. The study combined high-throughput TCR immunosequencing, statistical association of individual TCRs with disease status, and machine learning to predict cytomegalovirus infection status. Along with the roughly 670-subject first cohort, a separate validation cohort of approximately 110 different subjects was used. A later analysis re-examined previously published TCR beta repertoires from roughly 720 donors and added high-resolution HLA genotyping to investigate patterns of TCR occurrence. Of the roughly 410 genotyped donors, 80% to 90% were placed in the genetic ancestry cluster associated with self-reported Caucasian donors. About five DR-DQ haplotypes were handled as single units for association and clustering, since linkage in the cohort was strong. An earlier analysis of some 600 of the donors applied high-throughput TCR beta sequencing to assess whether each TCR beta V gene segment acted as functional or pseudogenic. HLA typing covered class I and class II loci at four-digit resolution. Roughly 320 gigabases of sequencing data and around 85 million unique TCR sequences made up an early release that covered approximately 620 HLA-typed donors. Across around 400 genotyped donors of the cohort, an average of about 250,000 unique TCR beta nucleotide sequences per donor were sequenced, and around 20% of those sequences were non-productive.

In total, roughly 710 healthy bone marrow donors made up the cohort. Cohort members were all nominally healthy when sampled, although unrecorded immune exposures were likely present. The donor tested CMV seropositive, placing the donor among the 289 seropositive members of the cohort. Every donor gave a peripheral blood sample, and the peripheral blood mononuclear cells from that sample were used for TCR beta sequencing. Genomic DNA extraction from the blood cell samples was performed with the Qiagen DNeasy Blood Extraction Kit. V was cut back by 4 bases and J by 1 base, leaving a gap of 14 bases between them. Including the terminal cysteine and phenylalanine, the CDR3 comprises 15 residues. The read is trimmed to its CDR3 DNA, 45 bases read in frame from base 1. From the germline V gene, CDR1 is SGHRS and CDR2 is YFSETQ. What the research found in general, with its limitations: It was suggested by the authors that the approach could potentially be generalized to other disease states and immunological phenotypes. Compared with equally common non-associated chains, HLA-associated TCR beta chains in a later analysis were more clonally expanded and had lower generation probabilities. In both the original and validation cohorts, the classifier was reported to diagnose cytomegalovirus status with high specificity and sensitivity. A further reported finding was that TCR beta sequences accurately predicted the HLA-A and HLA-B alleles for most subjects in the first cohort. Broadly in line with IMGT annotations, most TCR beta V segments showed up in productive rearrangements about 90% or about 30% of the time in an earlier analysis of under 700 of the donors. Correlated functional status among segregating V segments might be attributable to linkage disequilibrium, but an unknown experimental factor could not be ruled out. Some IMGT-functional V segments, including TRBV6-2 and TRBV6-3, could not be told apart with the 87-base-pair reads, so those segments were excluded. Across donors, most TCR sequences were observed very rarely, whereas some public TCRs were present in many individuals. Because counts were too low, roughly 18 rarely observed V segments, including chromosome 9 orphons, were left out of the earlier analysis of 587 of the donors. In a later genetic analysis, fewer N-insertions in productive TCRs were reported among donors in an Asian-associated ancestry cluster than the 666-donor mean. Because HLA typing was missing for some donors at each locus, association tests included only the typed subset. In a later analysis, about 17,000 TCR beta sequences were associated with specific HLA alleles at a false discovery rate of 0.05. Sequencing depth was assumed to be roughly uniform across donors in the presence/absence analyses, though that assumption may not hold. A total of 150 or so TCR beta chains were listed by the study as associated with cytomegalovirus. Strong co-occurrence of HLA alleles, especially DR and DQ, made assigning TCR associations to individual alleles difficult. In a later genetic analysis, a missense DCLRE1C variant was associated with V-gene and J-gene trimming of TCR beta chains, and the association was replicated in an independent cohort. A cluster of highly shared sequence variants was judged likely to be a technical artifact of the sequencing pipeline. A later analysis found that TCR association rates varied across HLA loci, with DRB1 alleles showing the most associated TCRs and HLA-C alleles the fewest. This cohort had only TCR beta chains sequenced, and the lack of alpha or paired-chain data limited which features could be detected. A later analysis reported that several top co-occurrence clusters appeared linked to parvovirus B19, influenza, CMV and Epstein-Barr virus. In vitro tests confirmed that a few of the cytomegalovirus-associated TCR beta chains recognize cytomegalovirus antigens. The only immune exposure information available for the cohort was CMV serostatus. Most CMV-associated TCR beta chains appeared to be HLA-restricted in a later analysis, and the HLA associations seemed to be driven largely by CMV exposure.

The chain is encoded by TRBV5-1 joined to TRBJ1-1, with no reliable assignment of the D segment. Sequenced material: PBMCs. The clonotype comes from a woman in her forties or fifties in good health and CMV-seropositive. The DNA sequence is as follows: TGCGCCAGCAGCCCCCTAGCCGGTAGGAACACTGAAGCTTTCTTT. This sequence encodes CASSPLAGRNTEAFF.